The 27 T cell receptor beta chains reported below all come from one sample, sequenced in a study of shared clonotypes between healthy human individuals. Sequenced by immunoSEQ multiplex PCR; TCRdb stores in-frame clones only, minus some. The sample includes about 330,000 clones, about 74% of them seen just once. The sequenced sample was memory CD4+ T cells sorted from blood. The subset denotes: CD45RA-negative fraction. The receptors were sampled from a man aged 30 to 39 in good health.

The rearrangement joins TRBV4-1 to TRBJ2-1, with 7 bases identical to TRBD2. CDR1 is MGHRA and CDR2 is YSYEKL in the germline V gene. The junction had 4 bases not matched to a gene; V was cut back by 2 bases and J by 3 bases. This CDR3 region has 15 residues. The CDR3 spells CASSQKSGDYNEQFF. CDR3 in DNA: TGCGCCAGCAGCCAAAAAAGCGGGGACTACAATGAGCAGTTCTTC.

This clone was counted a few times. The J gene is TRBJ2-7, the V gene TRBV5-1; TRBD2 agrees at 10 bases. The CDR3 contains 18 residues. Per germline, CDR1 SGHRS and CDR2 YFSETQ. Losses at the gene ends were 2 bases for V and 4 bases for J; bases not matched to a gene: 15. The DNA for the CDR3 is TGCGCCAGCAGCTTCCCTAGCGGGAGTTACGGCGACTCTTACGAGCAGTACTTC. Translation: CASSFPSGSYGDSYEQYF. Full variable domain (missing parts from reference TRBV5-1 and TRBJ2-7): KAGVTQTPRYLIKTRGQQVTLSCSPISGHRSVSWYQQTPGQGLQFLFEYFSETQRNKGNFPGRFSGRQFSNSRSEMNVSTLELGDSALYLCASSFPSGSYGDSYEQYFGPGTRLTVT.

The V gene is TRBV5-5, the J gene TRBJ2-7; 8 nucleotides agree with TRBD1. Germline values: CDR1 SGHKS, CDR2 YYEKEE (reference sequence). V shed 4 bases, J shed 4 bases, and the junction held 7 bases outside the gene matches. The CDR3 spans 14 residues. Here the CDR3 DNA reads TGTGCCAGCAGCCCGGGACAGGACAATTACGAGCAGTACTTC. Translating it yields CASSPGQDNYEQYF.

This clone has only one observation. The chain employs TRBV7-9 and TRBJ2-3; 7 bases are shared with TRBD2. The germline V gene has CDR1 SEHNR and CDR2 FQNEAQ (reference sequence). Losses at the gene ends were 3 bases for V and 0 bases for J; bases not matched to a gene: 3. The CDR3 has 15 amino acids. The CDR3 here is CASSFTGGSTDTQYF. The CDR3 DNA sequence: TGTGCCAGCAGCTTTACGGGAGGTAGCACAGATACGCAGTATTTT.

In DNA, the CDR3 is TGTGCCAGCAGTGAAGATGCCCCGCAGTTCTTC. Protein: CASSEDAPQFF. The gene calls are TRBV6-1 and TRBJ2-1; D unclear. Trimming pared 1 base from V and 12 bases from J, leaving 7 bases between. The CDR3 extends over 11 amino acids. Germline lookup yields CDR1 MNHNS and CDR2 SASEGT.

In this sample, this clone turned up many times. The chain combines TRBV5-4 with TRBJ2-5, with unresolved D. CDR1 SGHNT and CDR2 YYREEE come from the germline V gene (reference sequence). Trimming shortened V by 4 bases and J by 2 bases, and 24 bases separated the two germline ends. The CDR3 spans 18 residues. CDR3 residues: CASSLKVSARIPQETQYF. In nucleotides, the CDR3 is TGTGCCAGCAGCCTCAAGGTTTCGGCCCGTATACCACAAGAGACCCAGTACTTC.

The chain carries TRBV7-8 and TRBJ1-1, with a weak D call TRBD1 (6 bases). The CDR3 loop spans 15 amino acids. V was clipped by 3 bases and J by 5 bases, with 16 bases between them. Germline V gives CDR1 SGHVS, CDR2 FQNEAQ. CDR3 DNA sequence: TGTGCCAGCAGCTTGGGGATTACAGGGCCTACTGAAGCTTTCTTT. As protein: CASSLGITGPTEAFF.

The table lists this clone with a count of one. The chain combines TRBV29-1 with TRBJ2-5; a weak D match, TRBD2 (6 bases). Trimming took 2 bases from V and 5 from J, leaving 12 bases between them. The germline V gene encodes CDR1 SQVTM and CDR2 ANQGSEA. The CDR3 has 13 amino acids. Here the CDR3 reads CSVERGNWETQYF. CDR3 coding DNA: TGCAGCGTTGAACGCGGGAACTGGGAGACCCAGTACTTC.

The chain couples TRBV2 to TRBJ2-7; 7 positions agree with TRBD2. Losses at the gene ends were 3 bases for V and 2 bases for J; bases not matched to a gene: 7. This CDR3 region has 15 residues. Germline CDR1 reads SNHLY; CDR2 reads FYNNEI. This CDR3 reads CASSDAGDPTYEQYF. CDR3 nucleotide sequence: TGTGCCAGCAGTGATGCGGGAGACCCCACCTACGAGCAGTACTTC.

This chain uses TRBV7-9 with TRBJ2-7; unclear D gene. Trimming took off 5 bases at V and 6 bases at J, with 17 bases between the two ends. This CDR3 spans 14 amino acids. Germline assignment: CDR1 SEHNR and CDR2 FQNEAQ (reference sequence). The CDR3 region has the DNA TGTGCCAGCAGCCCCAGACCTTTAGTAGTCGAGCAGTACTTC. This encodes CASSPRPLVVEQYF.

The V gene is TRBV7-2, the J gene TRBJ2-7; perhaps TRBD1 as D (6 bases). The CDR3 totals 15 residues. Trimming shortened V by 5 bases and J by 5 bases, and 19 bases separated the two germline ends. Per the germline V gene, CDR1 is SGHTA and CDR2 is FQGNSA. The CDR3, as DNA: TGTGCCAGCAGCGCCCAGGGGCACCCTGATGACGAGCAGTACTTC. This translates into CASSAQGHPDDEQYF.

This sequence joins TRBV7-2 and TRBJ2-2; D unresolved. This CDR3 contains 15 residues. Trimming shortened V by 5 bases and J by 5 bases, and 15 bases separated the two germline ends. CDR1 and CDR2 (germline): SGHTA, FQGNSA. CDR3 region: CASSRDPLGTGELFF. For the CDR3, the DNA is TGTGCCAGCAGCCGCGACCCCCTTGGGACCGGGGAGCTGTTTTTT.

The chain is built from TRBV5-1 and TRBJ2-1, with 10 bases fitting TRBD1. CDR1 and CDR2 from the germline V gene are SGHRS and YFSETQ. There are 16 residues in the CDR3. With V trimmed by 1 base and J by 6 bases, 7 bases remained unmatched. CDR3 DNA sequence: TGCGCCAGCAGCTTGCTCGGGACAGGGGTCCCCAATGAGCAGTTCTTC. Residues: CASSLLGTGVPNEQFF.

The V call is TRBV19, the J call TRBJ2-7; 9 bases fit TRBD1. The germline V gene encodes CDR1 LNHDA and CDR2 SQIVND (reference sequence). The CDR3 spans 16 residues. The ends lost 6 bases at V and 0 bases at J; junction bases unmatched: 9. CDR3 in amino acids: CASSPGTGTGSYEQYF. The CDR3 nucleotides read TGTGCCAGTAGCCCCGGGACAGGGACCGGCTCCTACGAGCAGTACTTC.

J is TRBJ2-1 and V is TRBV19, with 7 bases matching TRBD2. Trimming cost V 3 bases and J 5 bases; bases outside gene matches: 7. This CDR3 spans 15 amino acids. Germline-derived CDR1 and CDR2 are LNHDA and SQIVND (reference sequence). The CDR3 bases are TGTGCCAGTAGTATTCAAGGCGGGAGTCACAATGAGCAGTTCTTC. Translated: CASSIQGGSHNEQFF.

The V and J genes are TRBV12-1 and TRBJ2-7. TRBV12-1 is shown as a pseudogene. This CDR3 spans 15 amino acids. Written as DNA, the CDR3 is TGTGCCAGCAGCTCGCCGGGCCAGGGAGCTTACGAGCAGTACTTC. The encoded protein is CASSSPGQGAYEQYF.

Turning to this clone: The same CDR3 can be traced to other DNA sequences in this sample. This chain uses TRBV5-1 with TRBJ1-2, with D possibly matching TRBD1 (5 bases). The CDR3 consists of 12 residues. The V end lost 4 bases, the J end lost 6 bases, and 10 bases lay between the germline ends. Germline V gives CDR1 SGHRS, CDR2 YFSETQ. DNA for the CDR3: TGCGCCAGCAGCCCCGGAGGGGATGGCTACACCTTC. Translation: CASSPGGDGYTF.

Comments on this clone: Other nucleotide sequences from this sample produce the same CDR3. V usage is TRBV5-1 and J usage is TRBJ2-5; 9 bases map to TRBD1. J was trimmed by 5 bases and V by 2 bases; bases with no gene match: 1. Germline-derived CDR1 and CDR2 are SGHRS and YFSETQ. The CDR3 has 13 residues. CDR3 amino acids: CASSLGQGETQYF. In DNA, the CDR3 is TGCGCCAGCAGCTTAGGACAGGGGGAGACCCAGTACTTC.

J is TRBJ1-1 and V is TRBV9; D unresolved. The germline V gene has CDR1 SGDLS and CDR2 YYNGEE. This CDR3 spans 15 amino acids. V was cut by 0 bases and J by 0 bases, with 9 bases left in between. CDR3 bases: TGTGCCAGCAGCGTAGGAAGAGATTTGAACACTGAAGCTTTCTTT. Translation: CASSVGRDLNTEAFF.

The rearrangement joins TRBV9 to TRBJ2-3; weak D call: TRBD1 (5 bases). The length of the CDR3 is 13 residues. The V gene's germline CDR1 is SGDLS and CDR2 YYNGEE. Trimming took 3 bases from V and 9 from J, leaving 14 bases between them. The CDR3 sequence: CASSEGPAGTQYF. CDR3 coding DNA: TGTGCCAGCAGCGAGGGCCCGGCAGGGACGCAGTATTTT.

V and J are TRBV5-1 and TRBJ1-3; D is possibly TRBD1 (6 bases). Trimming left V 4 bases short and J 4 bases short, with 12 bases between. CDR1 is SGHRS, CDR2 YFSETQ, per germline. The CDR3 has 14 amino acids. This CDR3 is CASSVAGQGNTIYF. The CDR3 DNA sequence: TGCGCCAGCAGCGTAGCTGGACAGGGAAACACCATATATTTT.

DNA for the CDR3: TGTGCCTGGAGTGGGAGGATCTTAGAAGCTTTCTTT. Amino acid sequence: CAWSGRILEAFF. V and J are TRBV30 and TRBJ1-1; D gene ambiguous. V was cut by 1 base and J by 8 bases, with 11 bases left in between. Germline CDR1 GTSNPN, CDR2 SVGIG (reference sequence). This CDR3 has 12 amino acids.

This clone was recorded once. This chain joins TRBV5-1 and TRBJ2-1; TRBD1 is a possible D gene (6 bases). CDR1 is SGHRS, CDR2 YFSETQ, per germline. With 2 bases removed from V and 13 bases from J, the gap between germline ends came to 16 bases. This CDR3 has 13 residues. The CDR3 loop is CASSLDVRGGQFF. The CDR3 DNA is TGCGCCAGCAGCTTAGATGTTCGAGGGGGACAGTTCTTC.

The CDR3 is CASSWSQGSYEQYF. CDR3 in DNA: TGTGCCAGCAGTTGGTCACAGGGTTCCTACGAGCAGTACTTC. The rearrangement joins TRBV6-5 to TRBJ2-7, with a weak D call TRBD1 (6 bases). There are 14 residues in the CDR3. Looked up from germline, CDR1 is MNHEY and CDR2 is SVGAGI. V was trimmed by 4 bases and J by 1 base, leaving 11 bases between them.

This chain uses TRBV9 with TRBJ2-1; TRBD2 matches 7 bases. CDR3 length: 15 amino acids. From germline, CDR1 is SGDLS and CDR2 YYNGEE. J was trimmed by 4 bases and V by 0 bases; bases with no gene match: 4. CDR3 bases: TGTGCCAGCAGCGTAGGCCTAGCGGAGTACAATGAGCAGTTCTTC. This codes for CASSVGLAEYNEQFF.

The CDR3 nucleotides are TGTGCCATCAGTGACACGTACGAGCAGTACTTC. This codes for CAISDTYEQYF. The chain links TRBV10-3 to TRBJ2-7, with D unclear. Trimming cost V 3 bases and J 4 bases, with 4 bases left between them. The CDR3 loop spans 11 amino acids. Per the germline V gene, CDR1 is ENHRY and CDR2 is SYGVKD.

The V gene is TRBV6-4, the J gene TRBJ1-2, with a possible D match to TRBD1 (5 bases). The CDR3 totals 16 residues. Germline V CDR1 and CDR2: MRHNA, SNTAGT. V gave up 4 bases and J gave up 4 bases, with 19 bases separating them. The CDR3 is CASSVVFPGRIYGYTF. CDR3 coding DNA: TGTGCCAGCAGTGTTGTTTTCCCGGGACGGATCTATGGCTACACCTTC.